What follows is one T cell receptor (beta chain) and its context. Assay used: immunoSEQ multiplex PCR; TCRdb lists only in-frame clones, some missing. The sample records about 680,000 clones, about 90% being singletons. Naive CD8 cells, CD45RO-negative and positively selected for CCR7, excluded terminally differentiated effector memory CD45RA+ cells. These data originate in a study of shared clonotypes between healthy human individuals. Study overall: Each donor had three CD4 naive, three CD4 memory, two CD8 naive and one CD8 memory plate.

The CDR3 contains 11 residues. Germline CDR1 and CDR2: SGHAT and FQNNGV. V lost 2 bases and J 7 bases, leaving 6 bases between the germline ends. The receptor comes from a man aged 25 to 40 in good health. This chain joins TRBV11-2 and TRBJ2-7; D gene unclear. The sequenced sample was naive CD8+ T cells sorted from blood. This chain's CDR3 is CASSLTLEQYF. The CDR3 region has the DNA TGTGCCAGCAGCTTAACTTTGGAGCAGTACTTC.